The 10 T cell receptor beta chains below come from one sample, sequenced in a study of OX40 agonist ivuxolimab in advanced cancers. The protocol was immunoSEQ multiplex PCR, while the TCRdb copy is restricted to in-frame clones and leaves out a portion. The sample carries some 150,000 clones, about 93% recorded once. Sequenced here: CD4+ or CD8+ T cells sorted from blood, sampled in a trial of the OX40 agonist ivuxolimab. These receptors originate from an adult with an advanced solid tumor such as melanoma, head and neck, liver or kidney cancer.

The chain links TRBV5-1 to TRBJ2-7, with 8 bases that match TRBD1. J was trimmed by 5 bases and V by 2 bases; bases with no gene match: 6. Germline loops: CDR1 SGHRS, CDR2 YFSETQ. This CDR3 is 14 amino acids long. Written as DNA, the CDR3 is TGCGCCAGCAGCTTCGGACAGGGTCCAGACGAGCAGTACTTC. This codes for CASSFGQGPDEQYF.

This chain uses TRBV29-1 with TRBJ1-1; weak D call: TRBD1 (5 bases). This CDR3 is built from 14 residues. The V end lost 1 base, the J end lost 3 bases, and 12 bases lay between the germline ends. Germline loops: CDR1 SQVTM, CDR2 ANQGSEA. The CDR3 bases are TGCAGCGTTGAAGTCGGAGGGGCAGACACTGAAGCTTTCTTT. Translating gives CSVEVGGADTEAFF.

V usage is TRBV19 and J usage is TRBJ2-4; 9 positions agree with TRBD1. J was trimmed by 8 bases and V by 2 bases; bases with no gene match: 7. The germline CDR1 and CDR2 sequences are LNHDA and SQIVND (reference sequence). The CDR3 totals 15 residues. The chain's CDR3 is CASSIRTGVVDIQYF. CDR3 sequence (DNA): TGTGCCAGTAGTATAAGGACAGGGGTCGTGGACATTCAGTACTTC.

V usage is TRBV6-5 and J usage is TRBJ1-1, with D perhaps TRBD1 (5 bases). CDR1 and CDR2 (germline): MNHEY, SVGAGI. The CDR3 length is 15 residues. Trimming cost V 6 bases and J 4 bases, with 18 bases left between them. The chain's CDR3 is CASRPPGTTGTEAFF. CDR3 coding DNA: TGTGCCAGCAGACCTCCCGGGACGACGGGCACTGAAGCTTTCTTT.

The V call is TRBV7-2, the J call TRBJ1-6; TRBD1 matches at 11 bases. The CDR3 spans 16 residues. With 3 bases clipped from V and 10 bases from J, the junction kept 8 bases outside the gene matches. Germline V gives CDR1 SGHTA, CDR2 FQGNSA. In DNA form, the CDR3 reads TGTGCCAGCAGCTTTAGCCTGGGACAGGGGGGCTCACCCCTCCACTTT. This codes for CASSFSLGQGGSPLHF.

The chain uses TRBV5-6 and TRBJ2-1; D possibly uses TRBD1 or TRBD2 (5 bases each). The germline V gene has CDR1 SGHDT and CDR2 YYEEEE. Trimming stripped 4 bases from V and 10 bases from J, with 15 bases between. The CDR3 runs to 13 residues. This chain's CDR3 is CASSRDASREQFF. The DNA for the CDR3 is TGTGCCAGCAGCCGGGACGCCTCTCGCGAGCAGTTCTTC.

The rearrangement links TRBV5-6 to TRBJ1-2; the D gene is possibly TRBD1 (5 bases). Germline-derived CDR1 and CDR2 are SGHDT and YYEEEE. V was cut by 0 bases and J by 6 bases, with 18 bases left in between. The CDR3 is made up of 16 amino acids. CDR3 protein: CASSLEYWVRANGYTF. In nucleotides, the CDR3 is TGTGCCAGCAGCTTGGAATATTGGGTCAGGGCGAATGGCTACACCTTC.

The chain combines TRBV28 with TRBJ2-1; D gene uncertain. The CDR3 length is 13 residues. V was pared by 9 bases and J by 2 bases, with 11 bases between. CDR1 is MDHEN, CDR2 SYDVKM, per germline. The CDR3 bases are TGTGCCAGTAGGAGCGCGCCCTACAATGAGCAGTTCTTC. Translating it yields CASRSAPYNEQFF.

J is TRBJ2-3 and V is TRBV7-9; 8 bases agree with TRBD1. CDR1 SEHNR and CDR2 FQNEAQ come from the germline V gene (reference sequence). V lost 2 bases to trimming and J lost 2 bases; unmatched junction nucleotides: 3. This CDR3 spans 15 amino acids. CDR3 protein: CASSLQGQVTDTQYF. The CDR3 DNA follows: TGTGCCAGCAGCTTACAGGGACAGGTCACAGATACGCAGTATTTT.

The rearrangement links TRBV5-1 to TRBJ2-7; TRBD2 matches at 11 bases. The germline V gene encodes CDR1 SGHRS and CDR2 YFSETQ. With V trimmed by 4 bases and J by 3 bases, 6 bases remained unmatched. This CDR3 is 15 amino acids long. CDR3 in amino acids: CASSPRGTSGYEQYF. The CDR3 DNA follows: TGCGCCAGCAGCCCAAGGGGGACTAGCGGCTACGAGCAGTACTTC.